This T cell receptor beta chain was captured by sequencing in a study of OX40 agonist ivuxolimab in advanced cancers. This clone was picked up a small number of times. Profiling relied on immunoSEQ multiplex PCR, and the TCRdb table lists in-frame clones only, not all of them. The sample carries about 120,000 clones, roughly 95% recorded once. The receptor's source is an adult with an advanced solid tumor such as melanoma, head and neck, liver or kidney cancer. The sequencing here drew on CD4+ or CD8+ T cells sorted from blood, taken in a trial of the OX40 agonist ivuxolimab.

The CDR3 bases are TGCGCCAGCAGCTTCGCAGGGCAAGAGACCCAGTACTTC. Its protein is CASSFAGQETQYF. This chain uses TRBV5-1 with TRBJ2-5; tentative D call: TRBD1 (5 bases). This CDR3 is built from 13 residues. Trimming cost V 2 bases and J 2 bases, with 7 bases left between them. Germline V gene sequence: CDR1 SGHRS, CDR2 YFSETQ.